This is a list of T cell receptor beta chains from one sample in a study of blood T cell repertoires in COVID-19. Sequencing was performed with immunoSEQ multiplex PCR; in TCRdb, only in-frame clones are kept and a portion is missing. The sample has roughly 200,000 clones, under 90% seen once; the top ten hold approximately 10%. The sequenced sample was peripheral blood. The receptor source for this set is a woman aged 80 or over with COVID-19, enrolled during active disease. The CDR3 runs from the conserved cysteine through the conserved F or W. The order of the fields is clone size, D gene, V gene, J gene, CDR3 protein, CDR3 DNA. The D gene is left open where the match is weak. The listing skips clone size in some rows; elsewhere it reads once, few, many or a size class.

clone_size: -; d_call: TRBD1; v_call: TRBV7-9; j_call: TRBJ2-2; cdr3_aa: CASRPPGQGTGELFF; cdr3_nt: TGTGCCAGCAGGCCGCCGGGACAGGGGACCGGGGAGCTGTTTTTT
clone_size: -; d_call: TRBD1; v_call: TRBV5-6; j_call: TRBJ1-2; cdr3_aa: CASSLVPGQGYGYTF; cdr3_nt: TGTGCCAGCAGCTTGGTCCCAGGACAGGGGTATGGCTACACCTTC
clone_size: -; d_call: -; v_call: TRBV2; j_call: TRBJ2-3; cdr3_aa: CASDPAVGADTQYF; cdr3_nt: TGTGCCAGCGACCCCGCCGTAGGGGCAGATACGCAGTATTTT
clone_size: few; d_call: TRBD1; v_call: TRBV3-1/TRBV3-2; j_call: TRBJ1-1; cdr3_aa: CASSHGQASEAFF; cdr3_nt: TGTGCCAGCAGCCACGGACAGGCTAGTGAAGCTTTCTTT
clone_size: -; d_call: -; v_call: TRBV5-6; j_call: TRBJ2-1; cdr3_aa: CASSPPRQAHNEQFF; cdr3_nt: TGTGCCAGCAGCCCTCCCCGGCAGGCTCACAATGAGCAGTTCTTC
clone_size: -; d_call: TRBD1; v_call: TRBV9; j_call: TRBJ2-5; cdr3_aa: CASSTGTGKGQETQYF; cdr3_nt: TGTGCCAGCAGCACCGGGACAGGGAAGGGGCAAGAGACCCAGTACTTC
clone_size: many; d_call: TRBD2; v_call: TRBV4-3; j_call: TRBJ2-3; cdr3_aa: CASSQDLAGGLLEDTQYF; cdr3_nt: TGCGCCAGCAGCCAAGATCTAGCGGGGGGCCTCTTGGAAGATACGCAGTATTTT
clone_size: few; d_call: TRBD2; v_call: TRBV7-2; j_call: TRBJ2-5; cdr3_aa: CASSFWGGLRETQYF; cdr3_nt: TGTGCCAGCAGCTTCTGGGGGGGACTTAGGGAGACCCAGTACTTC
clone_size: -; d_call: -; v_call: TRBV19; j_call: TRBJ1-4; cdr3_aa: CASSIPRTTNEKLFF; cdr3_nt: TGTGCCAGTAGTATCCCCCGTACAACTAATGAAAAACTGTTTTTT
clone_size: -; d_call: TRBD1; v_call: TRBV6-6; j_call: TRBJ1-1; cdr3_aa: CASNWDRGRPEAFF; cdr3_nt: TGTGCCAGCAATTGGGACAGGGGGAGGCCTGAAGCTTTCTTT
clone_size: -; d_call: -; v_call: TRBV7-8; j_call: TRBJ1-3; cdr3_aa: CASSLSGGSGNTIYF; cdr3_nt: TGTGCCAGCAGCTTATCTGGAGGCTCTGGAAACACCATATATTTT
clone_size: -; d_call: TRBD2; v_call: TRBV6-5; j_call: TRBJ2-1; cdr3_aa: CASRPILAGEQFF; cdr3_nt: TGTGCCAGCCGCCCGATACTAGCGGGAGAGCAGTTCTTC
clone_size: -; d_call: -; v_call: TRBV30; j_call: TRBJ1-6; cdr3_aa: CAWGEQGALSPLHF; cdr3_nt: TGTGCCTGGGGGGAACAGGGAGCCCTTTCACCCCTCCACTTT
clone_size: -; d_call: -; v_call: TRBV14; j_call: TRBJ1-1; cdr3_aa: CASSQEGGNTEAFF; cdr3_nt: TGTGCCAGCAGCCAAGAAGGAGGGAACACTGAAGCTTTCTTT
clone_size: -; d_call: -; v_call: TRBV6-6; j_call: TRBJ1-4; cdr3_aa: CASSYSGGENEKLFF; cdr3_nt: TGTGCCAGCAGTTACTCGGGGGGAGAGAATGAAAAACTGTTTTTT